The source of this T cell receptor (beta chain) is a study of regulatory T cells in long-lasting Graves disease (dated by TCRdb to 2020 to 2022). With regard to the full study: Patients with newly diagnosed Graves' disease had been on antithyroid drugs for under 3 months. A total of roughly 35 samples were covered by TCR sequencing, comprising some 13 persistent and approximately 20 newly diagnosed Graves' disease patients. Peripheral blood TCR sequencing and RNA sequencing compared persistent Graves' disease patients with newly diagnosed Graves' disease patients. The study took place in China and was registered as a clinical trial. Beyond this particular receptor, the publication reports: Only peripheral blood was studied, because thyroid tissue, the primary lesion, was inaccessible. TRBV28, TRBJ1-2 and TRBJ2-5 were preferentially used in persistent disease, while TRBV20-1 and TRBJ2-1 were favored in newly diagnosed disease. Compared with newly diagnosed patients, patients with persistent Graves' disease had lower TCR Shannon entropy and fewer highly expanded clones, which suggests clonal expansion. As a limitation, the authors acknowledged that the small sample size may reduce accuracy. Only the TCR beta chain was sequenced and analyzed. Patients with persistent disease shared more public clonotypes (over 2,500) than newly diagnosed patients did (approximately 990).

The library was obtained by multiplex PCR. The reads were generated on an Illumina HiSeq 4000. TCR beta libraries were built with iRepertoire HTBI primers and Arm-PCR amplification of CDR3 regions. Before sequencing, the PCR products went through gel purification. On the study's bioinformatics: Gene usage analysis of CDR3 amino acid clonotypes used the 55 to 65 TRBV and some 13 TRBJ segments found across samples. COPE and FqMerger were used to merge filtered high-quality paired reads into contigs. BLAST was used to align contigs to the IMGT TRBV, TRBD and TRBJ reference genes, and CDR3 was defined following IMGT. Clonotypes above 0.1% frequency were classified as highly expanded clones. Shannon entropy served as the measure of repertoire diversity, while the Gini coefficient captured V-J evenness. A clonotype was considered public if more than one individual shared it. The public sequencing data were trimmed at Q25 with fastp and processed into clonotypes with MiXCR by TCRdb, which kept only in-frame beta chains. Each record represents a unique CDR3 protein, reported with the most common genes and DNA among its rows. The authors' filters were not applied to this entry. The sample table records 530,000 or so distinct CDR3 sequences; roughly a sixth of these occur just once. Approximately 12% of the sample rests with the top ten.

The time point label on this specimen signifies: newly diagnosed GD, antithyroid drugs for less than 3 months. For both TCR sequencing and RNA sequencing, RNA was extracted from PBMCs using TRIzol. Graves' disease was diagnosed according to American Thyroid Association guidelines. Patients for the study were recruited at an endocrinology department in Xi'an, China. From each patient, approximately 9.9 milliliters of peripheral blood was collected into an EDTA anticoagulant tube. Ficoll Paque Plus density gradient separation was used to isolate PBMCs, and no further T cell sorting was performed. An Agilent 2100 Bioanalyzer and agarose gel were used to check RNA quality, while a NanoDrop 2000 measured RNA concentration. V is shortened by 2 bases, J by 7 bases, and the region joining them spans 24 bases. The CDR3, cysteine through phenylalanine, is 17 amino acids long. Of all the DNA, just the CDR3 is kept, 51 bases in frame from base 1. Reading the germline V gene gives CDR1 SGHAT and CDR2 FQNNGV.

Remarks on this clonotype: There is no known antigen for this receptor. There are no base qualities to consult, and no much larger clone falls within one base.

These data also formed part of another study, on T cells in Graves' hyperthyroidism and ophthalmopathy. From the second report: Graves' hyperthyroidism was defined as stable when no progression to ophthalmopathy occurred over 18 months of follow-up. Hyperthyroidism patients were newly diagnosed, had a disease duration of under 2 months, and were aged 18 to 65 years. Patients with uncontrolled infections, other autoimmune diseases, pregnancy or lactation were excluded. Diagnoses relied on clinical symptoms, serum thyroxine and TRAb, thyroid ultrasound and orbital computed tomography. The first round of RT-PCR for the TCR CDR3 was performed with the HTBI primer set and the Qiagen OneStep RT-PCR kit. Most expanded thyroid clonotypes (frequency above 0.001) were also detected in blood, suggesting blood repertoires may reflect thyroid immune responses. Ophthalmopathy was separated from stable hyperthyroidism by a 13 V-J signature model, with approximately 85% sensitivity and roughly 84% specificity obtained in cross-validation and 80%/75% obtained in testing. In validation, the model predicted progression to ophthalmopathy with approximately 71% sensitivity and over 72% specificity, a median of about six months before onset. To identify distinguishing TCR V-J signatures, a discovery cohort of around 100 patients was used, comprising some 43 with Graves' ophthalmopathy and some 60 with stable Graves' hyperthyroidism. Prospective prediction of ophthalmopathy was tested in an independent validation cohort of fewer than 20 hyperthyroidism patients and 17 patients who later progressed to ophthalmopathy. For training and testing, the 100 or so patients in the discovery cohort were randomly divided in a 7:3 ratio. In addition, the study compared T-cell repertoires in thyroid tissue and in blood from roughly six Graves' hyperthyroidism patients. Following sampling, methimazole starting at 30 mg daily was given to hyperthyroidism patients, and high-dose intravenous methylprednisolone was given to ophthalmopathy patients. The libraries were constructed in a second round of multiplex PCR and then size-selected and purified. Sequencing of the libraries was done on an Illumina HiSeq2000 using paired-end 100 bp reads. SOAPnuke was used to process the raw data, throwing out any read that contained adapters or uncalled bases, had a mean Phred below 15, or lacked an exact constant-primer or identifier match. High-quality paired reads were merged with COPE v1.2.5, and unique nucleotide sequences were defined as clonotypes. MiTCR v1.1 was used to align clonotypes to the IMGT TRBV, TRBD and TRBJ reference segments. The analysis included only V-J combinations with a frequency above 0.0001, which together covered approximately 99% of the repertoires. A TCS score was defined as the ratio between F50 (clonal expansion) and ExV (chaos), using BLOSUM62-based TCRdist between CDR3 peptides within each V-J. Welch's t-statistics and random forest reduced 450 to 600 V-J features to 10 to 15, which were used in a naive Bayes classifier (R e1071). Sample size was not statistically predetermined, and investigators were not blinded to group allocation. The paper reports TCR Vbeta CDR3 sequencing of approximately 140 peripheral blood samples: under 45 ophthalmopathy, some 80 hyperthyroidism and approximately 17 progressor patients.

The chain links TRBV11-2 with TRBJ2-7; there is no confident call for the D gene. Here the sequenced sample was peripheral blood mononuclear cells (PBMCs), taken at new diagnosis, from a patient treated with antithyroid drugs. The TCR comes from a man aged 18 to 29 with Graves disease. Donor details come from another sample of the same person, matched by shared clones. In nucleotides, the sequence is TGTGCCAGCAGCTTACCCCCTTTTGCGTCCCGGGCGGAGGAGCAGTACTTC. The resulting protein is CASSLPPFASRAEEQYF.